These T cell receptor beta chains were read from a single sample in a study of blood T cell repertoires in COVID-19. Repertoires were generated with immunoSEQ multiplex PCR, while TCRdb's copy carries only in-frame clones and drops some. The repertoire holds 85,000 to 110,000 clones, with 70% to 90% as singletons. Sequenced input: peripheral blood. Receptors were obtained from a man aged 45-65 years in a cohort sampled during active COVID-19. Each CDR3 is given with its conserved first and last residue. The D gene is left open where the match is weak. Clone size is given for some rows only: seen once, a few or many times, or a class if the clone is expanded.

TRBJ2-7,TRBD2,NA,TRBV27,CASSPGLERYEQYF
TRBJ2-5,NA,NA,TRBV19,CASRTGETQYF
TRBJ2-7,TRBD2,NA,TRBV4-1,CASSQGTRRGEQYF
TRBJ1-5,NA,NA,TRBV19,CASSARRGSNQPQHF
TRBJ2-1,TRBD2,NA,TRBV5-1,CASSLDPETSNRGEQFF
TRBJ2-7,NA,NA,TRBV9,CASSVGLDVTYEQYF
TRBJ1-2,TRBD1,NA,TRBV7-2,CASSLADRDYGYTF
TRBJ1-6,NA,NA,TRBV7-3,CASSDSSNSPLHF
TRBJ2-3,TRBD2,once,TRBV5-4,CASSLDGGDQDTQYF
TRBJ2-3,TRBD2,NA,TRBV11-3,CASGHPGGANADTQYF
TRBJ1-5,NA,NA,TRBV19,CASTTGHYSNQPQHF
TRBJ2-7,TRBD1,NA,TRBV9,CASSVGSGQGRYEQYF
TRBJ1-1,TRBD1,NA,TRBV24-1,CATSDSGTGEEAFF
TRBJ1-5,NA,NA,TRBV12-5,CASGLLPRRGNQPQHF
TRBJ1-2,NA,NA,TRBV7-9,CASSPTGFDGYTF
TRBJ1-4,NA,NA,TRBV7-9,CASSPRGGAANEKLFF
TRBJ2-1,TRBD1,NA,TRBV3-1/TRBV3-2,CASSDRGTGVPYEQFF
TRBJ2-7,NA,NA,TRBV6-2/TRBV6-3,CASSKSGGRGNEQYF
TRBJ1-2,TRBD1,NA,TRBV5-8,CASSLVWTGTGYGYTF
TRBJ1-1,NA,NA,TRBV28,CASSLGGDLNTEAFF
TRBJ1-5,NA,NA,TRBV2,CASSASAGRVRQPQHF
TRBJ1-1,NA,NA,TRBV27,CASSRRGGVTEAFF
TRBJ1-5,NA,NA,TRBV2,CASSEGRGKNQPQHF
TRBJ1-1,NA,NA,TRBV2,CASSGSTGRGTEAFF
TRBJ2-7,NA,NA,TRBV19,CASSGQLAEQYF
TRBJ2-7,NA,NA,TRBV6-2/TRBV6-3,CASSLTGGEVYEQYF
TRBJ1-2,NA,NA,TRBV19,CASSVLQDLGYTF
TRBJ1-1,NA,NA,TRBV3-1/TRBV3-2,CASSQRGANTEAFF
TRBJ1-5,NA,once,TRBV3-1/TRBV3-2,CASSQGSGSNNQPQHF
TRBJ2-1,TRBD2,NA,TRBV7-2,CASSPGPSGGEQFF
TRBJ2-2,NA,NA,TRBV12-5,CASGGGTGELFF
TRBJ2-1,NA,NA,TRBV5-1,CASSLPGNEQFF
TRBJ2-7,TRBD1,NA,TRBV12-3/TRBV12-4,CASSPAPGTAQYF